The next 31 T cell receptor beta chains were all read from a single sample in a study of post-analysis software for immune sequencing data. No antigen has been assigned to these receptors. Study-level findings and limits: Elevated frequency relative to controls characterized roughly five TRBV segments in patients, TRBV5-6, TRBV5-1 and TRBV20-1 among them.

The TCR beta cDNA libraries carried unique molecular identifiers. TCRdb re-called the PCR reads with MiXCR, one entry per CDR3 protein. Of about 770,000 distinct CDR3 sequences in the sample, just over 45% are singletons; the top ten hold roughly 4.9%. Sequencing was carried out using blood. The receptors shown here come from a girl aged 5-17 years with multiple sclerosis.

The chain links TRBV10-3 to TRBJ2-7; 7 nucleotides line up with TRBD1. V was clipped by 5 bases and J by 6 bases; unmatched bases: 10. The V gene's germline CDR1 is ENHRY and CDR2 SYGVKD. CDR3 length: 14 residues. Here the CDR3 reads CAISSGTDHLEQYF. The DNA for the CDR3 is TGTGCCATCAGTTCCGGGACAGACCACCTCGAGCAGTACTTC.

This chain connects TRBV18 to TRBJ2-1; weak D call: TRBD2 (5 bases). Trimming removed 6 bases from V and 4 bases from J, with 19 bases in between. The germline V gene encodes CDR1 KGHSH and CDR2 LQKENI. This CDR3 has 16 amino acids. The CDR3 sequence: CASSPREFSAYNEQFF. In DNA form, the CDR3 reads TGTGCCAGCTCGCCCCGGGAATTTTCCGCTTACAATGAGCAGTTCTTC.

The chain is built from TRBV6-5 and TRBJ2-1, with a tentative D call TRBD2 (6 bases). Per germline, CDR1 MNHEY and CDR2 SVGAGI. This CDR3 comprises 15 residues. With 2 bases removed from V and 7 bases from J, the gap between germline ends came to 15 bases. The CDR3 here is CASSYRPRLDNEQFF. The DNA of the CDR3 is TGTGCCAGCAGTTACCGCCCCAGACTAGATAATGAGCAGTTCTTC.

V is TRBV7-3 and J is TRBJ2-1, with TRBD2 as a possible D gene (5 bases). The CDR3 runs to 14 residues. Germline-derived CDR1 and CDR2 are SGHTA and FQGTGA. Trimming cost V 2 bases and J 5 bases, with 10 bases left between them. CDR3 amino acids: CASSLGRENNEQFF. Here the CDR3 DNA reads TGTGCCAGCAGCTTAGGTCGGGAAAACAATGAGCAGTTCTTC.

The gene calls are TRBV7-2 and TRBJ2-1; 8 nucleotides agree with TRBD2. Trimming took 4 bases from V and 5 from J; bases not matched to a gene: 7. The CDR3 has 15 residues. Germline V gives CDR1 SGHTA, CDR2 FQGNSA. The CDR3 loop is CASSSAGDVHNEQFF. The CDR3 coding sequence is TGTGCCAGCAGCTCAGCGGGAGACGTCCACAATGAGCAGTTCTTC.

The chain carries TRBV20-1 and TRBJ2-7; perhaps TRBD2 as D (6 bases). CDR3 length: 13 residues. Germline CDR1 and CDR2: DFQATT and SNEGSKA (reference sequence). V lost 6 bases and J 3 bases, leaving 15 bases between the germline ends. The CDR3 sequence is CSAIAASDYEQYF. The CDR3 DNA sequence: TGCAGTGCGATAGCGGCTAGCGACTACGAGCAGTACTTC.

The chain couples TRBV20-1 to TRBJ2-1; 9 bases fit TRBD2. The CDR3 has 18 amino acids. Germline values: CDR1 DFQATT, CDR2 SNEGSKA (reference sequence). Trimming removed 6 bases from V and 0 bases from J; junction bases left unmatched: 15. The CDR3 loop reads CSALGAGGDSGSYNEQFF. For the CDR3, the DNA is TGCAGTGCCCTAGGGGCGGGAGGGGACTCCGGCTCCTACAATGAGCAGTTCTTC.

V is TRBV10-3 and J is TRBJ2-1; the D gene is possibly TRBD2 (6 bases). Germline V gives CDR1 ENHRY, CDR2 SYGVKD. Deletions cut 2 bases from V and 6 bases from J, with 14 bases between. The CDR3 is made up of 15 amino acids. The CDR3 DNA follows: TGTGCCATCAGTGAGCCGTCCGCTAGCGTCAATGAGCAGTTCTTC. It yields the protein CAISEPSASVNEQFF.

V and J are TRBV29-1 and TRBJ2-2; D perhaps matches TRBD1 (6 bases). Per the germline V gene, CDR1 is SQVTM and CDR2 is ANQGSEA. The V end lost 4 bases, the J end lost 8 bases, and 14 bases lay between the germline ends. CDR3 length equals 13 residues. CDR3: CSVVGTSSGELFF. The DNA for the CDR3 is TGCAGCGTTGTTGGGACATCATCTGGGGAGCTGTTTTTT.

The rearrangement links TRBV20-1 to TRBJ2-7, with D unresolved. CDR3 length equals 16 residues. V gave up 0 bases and J gave up 6 bases, with 21 bases separating them. The germline gives CDR1 DFQATT, CDR2 SNEGSKA (reference sequence). For the CDR3, the DNA is TGCAGTGCTAGAGATTCTTCCATAGCATCCCGAGTCGAGCAGTACTTC. Its protein is CSARDSSIASRVEQYF.

CDR3 nucleotides: TGCGCCAGCAGCTTGGCGTCTAGCGGGGTTGAGACCCAGTACTTC. As protein: CASSLASSGVETQYF. The rearrangement uses TRBV5-1 and TRBJ2-5; 9 bases map to TRBD2. In germline, CDR1 is SGHRS, CDR2 YFSETQ. V dropped 0 bases and J dropped 5; count of bases not matched to a gene: 5. The CDR3 is 15 residues long. Supplemented by reference TRBV5-1 and TRBJ2-5, the full variable domain reads KAGVTQTPRYLIKTRGQQVTLSCSPISGHRSVSWYQQTPGQGLQFLFEYFSETQRNKGNFPGRFSGRQFSNSRSEMNVSTLELGDSALYLCASSLASSGVETQYFGPGTRLLVL.

Details on this clonotype: The junction differs from germline at one of its ends, possibly a read error. The chain recombines TRBV9 with TRBJ2-5; 11 bases align to TRBD1. In germline, CDR1 is SGDLS, CDR2 YYNGEE. The CDR3 runs to 14 residues. The CDR3 loop reads CTSSEGQGVETQYF. The CDR3, as DNA: TGTACCAGCAGCGAGGGACAGGGGGTTGAGACCCAGTACTTC. Complete variable domain (other parts from reference TRBV9 and TRBJ2-5): DSGVTQTPKHLITATGQRVTLRCSPRSGDLSVYWYQQSLDQGLQFLIQYYNGEERAKGNILERFSAQQFPDLHSELNLSSLELGDSALYFCTSSEGQGVETQYFGPGTRLLVL.

The chain recombines TRBV12-3 or TRBV12-4 with TRBJ1-1; no clear D gene. The CDR3 is 16 amino acids. V dropped 3 bases and J dropped 0 bases, with 14 bases sitting between them. CDR3 DNA sequence: TGTGCCAGCAGTTTTCCCCAGCAACGGCTGAACACTGAAGCTTTCTTT. The encoded protein is CASSFPQQRLNTEAFF.

A few counts support this clonotype. V usage is TRBV4-3 and J usage is TRBJ2-1, with TRBD2 matching over 9 bases. CDR1 and CDR2 from the germline V gene are LGHNA and YSLEER. The length of the CDR3 is 14 residues. V was pared by 0 bases and J by 9 bases, with 3 bases of the junction left unmatched. The CDR3 reads CASSQEGLATEQFF. The DNA of the CDR3 is TGCGCCAGCAGCCAAGAGGGACTAGCAACTGAGCAGTTCTTC.

This clonotype was seen a few times. The chain carries TRBV25-1 and TRBJ2-1, with 11 bases lining up with TRBD2. V was clipped by 8 bases and J by 8 bases; unmatched bases: 8. This CDR3 is 14 amino acids long. Germline CDR1 and CDR2: MGHDK and SYGVNS. The CDR3 loop reads CASGRLAGSDEQFF. DNA for the CDR3: TGTGCCAGCGGGAGACTAGCGGGATCAGATGAGCAGTTCTTC.

J is TRBJ1-1 and V is TRBV12-3 or TRBV12-4; tentative D call: TRBD1 (5 bases). Between the trimmed V and J ends, which lost 9 bases and 1 base, there was a span of 12 bases. The CDR3 runs to 13 residues. The CDR3 coding sequence is TGTGCCAGTCGGGGGTCGGGGAACACTGAAGCTTTCTTT. Translated: CASRGSGNTEAFF.

This clonotype appeared a few times. The chain carries TRBV29-1 and TRBJ1-1, with D perhaps TRBD1 (6 bases). Trimming removed 4 bases at V and 10 bases at J, with 10 bases between. The CDR3 contains 10 residues. CDR1 is SQVTM, CDR2 ANQGSEA, per germline. Written as DNA, the CDR3 is TGCAGCGTTGTTGGCAGGGGAGCTTTCTTT. It encodes CSVVGRGAFF.

This clonotype was counted between two and nine times. The gene calls are TRBV12-3 or TRBV12-4 and TRBJ2-5; unclear D gene. This CDR3 has 13 residues. The ends were cut back, 5 bases at V and 4 bases at J, with 11 bases in the middle. CDR3 region: CASSPALGETQYF. DNA of the CDR3: TGTGCCAGCAGTCCGGCCCTGGGAGAGACCCAGTACTTC.

This sequence joins TRBV20-1 and TRBJ2-3, with TRBD2 matching 9 bases. V lost 3 bases and J lost 3; bases outside the gene matches: 10. Germline V CDR1 and CDR2: DFQATT, SNEGSKA (reference sequence). The CDR3 runs to 16 residues. CDR3 in amino acids: CSARFMAGGGTDTQYF. DNA for the CDR3: TGCAGTGCTAGGTTCATGGCGGGGGGGGGGACAGATACGCAGTATTTT.

This clonotype was recorded once. V is TRBV24-1 and J is TRBJ1-2; D possibly corresponds to TRBD1 (5 bases). V was pared by 4 bases and J by 3 bases, with 11 bases between. The CDR3 is made up of 14 amino acids. Looked up from germline, CDR1 is KGHDR and CDR2 is SFDVKD. CDR3 DNA: TGTGCCACCAGTGAGCGAGGGGTTCACTATGGCTACACCTTC. Protein product: CATSERGVHYGYTF.

The rearrangement joins TRBV6-6 to TRBJ2-7, with TRBD2 matching over 7 bases. The CDR3 totals 13 residues. Trimming at V came to 0 bases and at J to 7 bases, leaving 3 bases not matched to a gene. The germline V gene encodes CDR1 MNHNY and CDR2 SVGAGI (reference sequence). In nucleotides, the CDR3 is TGTGCCAGCAGTTACTCCATAGCGGGTGAGCAGTACTTC. It yields the protein CASSYSIAGEQYF.

V gene TRBV11-2 combines with J gene TRBJ2-4; D is possibly TRBD1 (5 bases). The CDR3 spans 15 residues. V was shortened by 1 base and J by 2 bases, with 9 bases between the two germline ends. Germline lookup yields CDR1 SGHAT and CDR2 FQNNGV. For the CDR3, the DNA is TGTGCCAGCAGCTTAGCTGCAGGGACCAAAAACATTCAGTACTTC. It yields the protein CASSLAAGTKNIQYF.

The chain links TRBV2 to TRBJ2-1, with a weak D call TRBD1 (6 bases). The germline V gene has CDR1 SNHLY and CDR2 FYNNEI. The CDR3 is made up of 17 amino acids. Trimming pared 4 bases from V and 5 bases from J, leaving 21 bases between. CDR3 in amino acids: CASSGWGRSGVHNEQFF. Written as DNA, the CDR3 is TGTGCCAGCAGTGGGTGGGGGCGGTCTGGAGTGCACAATGAGCAGTTCTTC. The full variable domain, in which reference TRBV2 and TRBJ2-1 provide the parts outside the CDR3, is EPEVTQTPSHQVTQMGQEVILRCVPISNHLYFYWYRQILGQKVEFLVSFYNNEISEKSEIFDDQFSVERPDGSNFTLKIRSTKLEDSAMYFCASSGWGRSGVHNEQFFGPGTRLTVL.

There are a few counts of this clonotype. V gene TRBV20-1 combines with J gene TRBJ2-6; the D is unclear. Trimming took off 5 bases at V and 4 bases at J, with 6 bases between the two ends. The CDR3 totals 12 residues. Germline CDR1 reads DFQATT; CDR2 reads SNEGSKA (reference sequence). Here the CDR3 DNA reads TGCAGTGCTGGGGTAGGGGCCAACGTCCTGACTTTC. Protein sequence: CSAGVGANVLTF.

The chain is built from TRBV7-6 and TRBJ2-1; D uncertain. V gave up 1 base and J gave up 0 bases, with 16 bases separating them. This CDR3 comprises 18 residues. From germline, CDR1 is SGHVS and CDR2 FNYEAQ. The CDR3 DNA reads as TGTGCCAGCAGCTTAGGACGCTCTGGCGCAAGCTCCTACAATGAGCAGTTCTTC. Encoded protein: CASSLGRSGASSYNEQFF.

This clonotype has more than one count but fewer than ten. The J gene is TRBJ2-5, the V gene TRBV27; 8 nucleotides agree with TRBD1. Germline V gene data show CDR1 as MNHEY and CDR2 as SMNVEV (reference sequence). V lost 5 bases, J lost 2 bases, and 4 bases stayed unmatched. CDR3 length: 14 residues. The CDR3 DNA is TGTGCCAGCAGTCTGGGACAGGAGCAAGAGACCCAGTACTTC. This encodes CASSLGQEQETQYF.

The V and J genes are TRBV29-1 and TRBJ1-2; maybe TRBD1 (5 bases). CDR1 and CDR2 (germline): SQVTM, ANQGSEA. V gave up 3 bases and J gave up 2 bases, with 16 bases separating them. This CDR3 spans 15 amino acids. CDR3 residues: CSVEVRGSPNYGYTF. CDR3 nucleotide sequence: TGCAGCGTTGAGGTGAGGGGATCTCCCAACTATGGCTACACCTTC.

The table lists this clonotype with a count of one. This chain connects TRBV15 to TRBJ1-2, with TRBD1 matching over 9 bases. This CDR3 spans 15 amino acids. Germline loops: CDR1 LNHNV, CDR2 YYDKDF (reference sequence). V gave up 0 bases and J gave up 4 bases; unmatched junction bases: 3. The CDR3: CATSREGQGSYGYTF. In DNA, the CDR3 is TGTGCCACCAGCAGAGAGGGACAGGGATCCTATGGCTACACCTTC.

The CDR3 DNA reads as TGTGCCAGCAGCATGACCGGGACAGCAATCAACTATGGCTACACCTTC. It encodes CASSMTGTAINYGYTF. The rearrangement links TRBV7-9 to TRBJ1-2; TRBD1 agrees at 7 bases. The CDR3 consists of 16 residues. The J segment lost 2 bases and the V segment lost 5 bases, leaving 11 bases of the junction unmatched. Germline assignment: CDR1 SEHNR and CDR2 FQNEAQ (reference sequence).

The CDR3 loop reads CASSSTRQDTQYF. CDR3 coding DNA: TGTGCCAGCAGCTCCACCCGACAGGATACGCAGTATTTT. The rearrangement joins TRBV7-3 to TRBJ2-3, with D possibly TRBD1 on 5 matching bases. V gave up 4 bases and J gave up 6 bases, with 11 bases separating them. From germline, CDR1 is SGHTA and CDR2 FQGTGA. This CDR3 has 13 amino acids.

The V and J genes are TRBV5-1 and TRBJ1-1; D is ambiguous. The length of the CDR3 is 11 residues. Trimming took off 4 bases at V and 6 bases at J, with 7 bases between the two ends. Germline CDR1 is SGHRS and CDR2 is YFSETQ. As DNA, the CDR3 is TGCGCCAGCAGCCAGACATCTGAAGCTTTCTTT. This translates into CASSQTSEAFF.